The clone carrying this T cell receptor beta chain has more than one count but fewer than ten. Its specificity is unknown. The data belong to a study of T-cell memory formation after mild COVID-19. The wider study: TCR clusters were mostly confined to one donor each.

Germline CDR1 is KGHSY and CDR2 is FQNENV. The V and J ends lost 3 bases and 8 bases, in that order; junction bases with no gene match: 9. The CDR3 loop spans 15 amino acids. TCRdb used MiXCR to reprocess the 5' RACE reads, holding one entry per CDR3 protein. Here the sample spans under 700,000 distinct CDR3 sequences, roughly 22% being singletons. Findings of the study overall: Pre-infection memory carried some responding clones, suggesting that cross-reactive memory joined. Chiefly within CM and EM were the contracting CD4+ clones; CD8+ ones were within EMRA. Contracting clones from day 15 to 85 showed balanced CD4/CD8; later expanders favored CD4+.

The source is an adult woman who had mild COVID-19 (a few samples of this study predate the infection). Cell type and time point are not known. This chain joins TRBV16 and TRBJ2-1, with 8 positions matching TRBD2. The sequenced sample consisted of PBMCs or a T cell subset sorted from them (not recorded which). CDR3 DNA sequence: TGTGCCAGCAGCCAGATATGGGCGGGAGGTCATGAGCAGTTCTTC. Its protein is CASSQIWAGGHEQFF. The full variable domain, with the rest looked up from reference TRBV16 and TRBJ2-1, is GEEVAQTPKHLVRGEGQKAKLYCAPIKGHSYVFWYQQVLKNEFKFLISFQNENVFDETGMPKERFSAKCLPNSPCSLEIQATKLEDSAVYFCASSQIWAGGHEQFFGPGTRLTVL.